This TCR beta chain stems from a study of blood T cells in healthy people across ages. This clonotype was seen more than once but under ten times. A sample-barcoded 5' primer and a J-beta primer mix were used in a second PCR of roughly 7 to 11 cycles. TCRdb re-called the 5' RACE reads through MiXCR, storing one row per CDR3 protein. Of 600,000 to 850,000 distinct CDR3 sequences in the sample, more than 20% were seen once. The germline CDR1 and CDR2 sequences are LNHDA and SQIVND (reference sequence). The CDR3 length is 14 residues. The germline V and J ends were trimmed by 2 bases and 3 bases, with 10 bases remaining between them. This same sample was also taken into another study, of T cells of mothers and their children.

Input material: blood. The receptor was isolated from a boy between 5 and 17 years old in good health. V is TRBV19 and J is TRBJ2-5; TRBD1 is a possible D gene (6 bases). The CDR3: CASSISHREETQYF. DNA for the CDR3: TGTGCCAGTAGTATATCCCACAGGGAAGAGACCCAGTACTTC.